The 20 T cell receptor beta chains given below trace back to one sample, sequenced in a study of response to subunit inactivated influenza vaccine. TCRdb recomputed calls from the RT-PCR reads with MiXCR, one row per CDR3 protein. The sample consists of about 190,000 distinct CDR3 sequences, approximately 15% of them appearing once. Sequencing was performed on CD8+ T cells sorted from PBMCs, taken 5 days after vaccination. All receptors come from a man in his fifties or sixties who received an inactivated influenza vaccine.

The rearrangement links TRBV24-1 to TRBJ1-1, with D possibly being TRBD1 (5 bases). Germline values: CDR1 KGHDR, CDR2 SFDVKD. This CDR3 spans 13 amino acids. Trimming took off 8 bases at V and 1 base at J, with 10 bases between the two ends. The CDR3 loop is CATMGQKNTEAFF. In DNA form, the CDR3 reads TGTGCCACCATGGGGCAGAAGAACACTGAAGCTTTCTTT.

The rearrangement uses TRBV5-5 and TRBJ1-6; no clear D gene. Trimming shortened V by 0 bases and J by 10 bases, and 11 bases separated the two germline ends. Germline V gene data show CDR1 as SGHKS and CDR2 as YYEKEE (reference sequence). This CDR3 contains 14 residues. In DNA, the CDR3 is TGTGCCAGCAGCTTGGACAGCACCCAGTCACCCCTCCACTTT. Its translation: CASSLDSTQSPLHF.

The chain uses TRBV9 and TRBJ2-1, with a weak D call TRBD2 (6 bases). The germline V gene encodes CDR1 SGDLS and CDR2 YYNGEE. The V end was cut by 2 bases, the J end by 4 bases, with 13 bases between. CDR3 length equals 15 residues. DNA for the CDR3: TGTGCCAGCAGCGTGGGGGGACCCGGGTACAATGAGCAGTTCTTC. This gives the protein CASSVGGPGYNEQFF.

This clonotype has a handful of counts. V is TRBV30 and J is TRBJ1-1; 8 bases line up with TRBD1. CDR1 is GTSNPN and CDR2 is SVGIG in the germline V gene (reference sequence). J was trimmed by 2 bases and V by 7 bases; bases with no gene match: 3. The CDR3 consists of 12 residues. The CDR3 sequence is CALGTGNTEAFF. The CDR3 DNA reads TGTGCCTTAGGGACAGGTAACACTGAAGCTTTCTTT.

V gene TRBV29-1 combines with J gene TRBJ2-3; D uncertain. The CDR3 is 15 residues long. Germline V CDR1 and CDR2: SQVTM, ANQGSEA. V was pared by 6 bases and J by 0 bases, with 16 bases between. CDR3 bases: TGCAGCGTCCCCACCCTCGCGCTTAGCACAGATACGCAGTATTTT. Protein: CSVPTLALSTDTQYF.

The chain joins TRBV27 to TRBJ1-1; D is ambiguous. The germline V gene has CDR1 MNHEY and CDR2 SMNVEV (reference sequence). This CDR3 spans 15 amino acids. V gave up 7 bases and J gave up 1 base, with 16 bases separating them. CDR3 coding DNA: TGTGCCAGCACCCCCCGTGGCAGTTGGAACACTGAAGCTTTCTTT. Protein sequence: CASTPRGSWNTEAFF.

J is TRBJ2-1 and V is TRBV7-2; TRBD2 matches at 8 bases. The germline V gene encodes CDR1 SGHTA and CDR2 FQGNSA. The trim removed 2 bases at V and 8 bases at J, leaving 14 bases unmatched. This CDR3 has 17 amino acids. CDR3 sequence (DNA): TGTGCCAGCAGCTTACTTGCGGGAGGATTGGGAGGCGATGAGCAGTTCTTC. The encoded protein is CASSLLAGGLGGDEQFF.

V is TRBV10-1 and J is TRBJ2-2; no clear D gene. Trimming left V 0 bases short and J 9 bases short, with 8 bases between. The CDR3 covers 13 residues. Germline CDR1 is WNHNN and CDR2 is SYGVQD (reference sequence). CDR3 sequence (DNA): TGCGCCAGCAGTGAGTCGAGGATCAGGGAGCTGTTTTTT. Protein product: CASSESRIRELFF.

The chain couples TRBV25-1 to TRBJ2-1; a weak D match, TRBD2 (6 bases). This CDR3 is built from 12 residues. Germline CDR1 is MGHDK and CDR2 is SYGVNS. Deletions cut 5 bases from V and 11 bases from J, with 13 bases between. DNA of the CDR3: TGTGCCAGCAGTCCGCCGGACTATAAGCAGTTCTTC. This codes for CASSPPDYKQFF.

This chain links TRBV12-3 or TRBV12-4 with TRBJ2-5, with 9 nucleotides matching TRBD1. Trimming at V came to 3 bases and at J to 6 bases, leaving 5 bases not matched to a gene. The CDR3 contains 14 residues. The CDR3: CASSLQDRGQTQYF. The CDR3 DNA is TGTGCCAGCAGTTTGCAGGACAGGGGTCAGACCCAGTACTTC.

This clonotype was detected many times. This chain connects TRBV11-2 to TRBJ1-1; no firm D call. Per the germline V gene, CDR1 is SGHAT and CDR2 is FQNNGV. The CDR3 is made up of 13 amino acids. V lost 2 bases to trimming and J lost 0 bases, with 4 bases between them. In DNA form, the CDR3 reads TGTGCCAGCAGCTTATCCGTGAACACTGAAGCTTTCTTT. It translates to CASSLSVNTEAFF.

The chain carries TRBV28 and TRBJ1-2; D is uncertain. CDR3 length: 14 residues. Germline V gene sequence: CDR1 MDHEN, CDR2 SYDVKM. V lost 5 bases, J lost 2 bases, and 12 bases lay in between. CDR3: CASSRPQSNYGYTF. In nucleotides, the CDR3 is TGTGCCAGCAGTCGTCCACAGTCAAACTATGGCTACACCTTC.

This chain joins TRBV7-9 and TRBJ2-7; D may be TRBD2 (5 bases). The V end lost 1 base, the J end lost 5 bases, and 15 bases lay between the germline ends. The CDR3 covers 15 residues. Germline V gives CDR1 SEHNR, CDR2 FQNEAQ (reference sequence). The CDR3 DNA follows: TGTGCCAGCAGCTTAGTCTCTCTAGCTTCCAACGAGCAGTACTTC. Translating it yields CASSLVSLASNEQYF. The variable domain in full, completed from reference TRBV7-9 and TRBJ2-7, reads DTGVSQNPRHKITKRGQNVTFRCDPISEHNRLYWYRQTLGQGPEFLTYFQNEAQLEKSRLLSDRFSAERPKGSFSTLEIQRTEQGDSAMYLCASSLVSLASNEQYFGPGTRLTVT.

V gene TRBV20-1 combines with J gene TRBJ1-3; D is possibly TRBD1 (6 bases). With 2 bases removed from V and 0 bases from J, the gap between germline ends came to 11 bases. The CDR3 is made up of 15 amino acids. Per germline, CDR1 DFQATT and CDR2 SNEGSKA (reference sequence). The CDR3 loop reads CSARIRGRSGNTIYF. CDR3 DNA sequence: TGCAGTGCTAGAATCAGGGGCCGCTCTGGAAACACCATATATTTT.

The CDR3 DNA sequence: TGCGCCAGCAGCCAAGATGGGTTTAATTATGAGCAGTTCTTC. Amino acid sequence: CASSQDGFNYEQFF. The rearrangement joins TRBV4-3 to TRBJ2-1; D uncertain. The V gene lost 0 bases and the J gene lost 8 bases, with 11 bases spanning the gap. Per germline, CDR1 LGHNA and CDR2 YSLEER. This CDR3 region has 14 residues.

The chain joins TRBV2 to TRBJ1-1; 7 nucleotides match TRBD1. CDR1 is SNHLY and CDR2 is FYNNEI in the germline V gene. The trim removed 1 base at V and 11 bases at J, leaving 7 bases unmatched. This CDR3 has 13 residues. Here the CDR3 DNA reads TGTGCCAGCAGTGAAGGGGCACAGGGGACGGCTTTCTTT. Amino acid sequence: CASSEGAQGTAFF.

This clonotype was counted between two and nine times. The chain combines TRBV27 with TRBJ1-4; the match to TRBD1 covers 9 bases. After removal of 5 bases from V and 2 bases from J, the junction contained 6 bases not matched to a gene. The CDR3 has 16 amino acids. The V gene's germline CDR1 is MNHEY and CDR2 SMNVEV (reference sequence). The CDR3 sequence is CASSPHRGLTNEKLFF. The CDR3 nucleotides are TGTGCCAGCAGTCCCCACAGGGGGCTGACTAATGAAAAACTGTTTTTT.

V is TRBV20-1 and J is TRBJ1-1, with TRBD1 matching over 11 bases. V lost 3 bases and J lost 3; bases outside the gene matches: 3. CDR1 and CDR2 from the germline V gene are DFQATT and SNEGSKA (reference sequence). There are 14 residues in the CDR3. CDR3 in DNA: TGCAGTGCTAGGGACAGGGGGCGGTACACTGAAGCTTTCTTT. As protein: CSARDRGRYTEAFF.

This clonotype was observed many times. This chain uses TRBV27 with TRBJ2-1; 13 nucleotides line up with TRBD2. The CDR3 consists of 15 residues. Germline values: CDR1 MNHEY, CDR2 SMNVEV (reference sequence). The V gene end was trimmed by 4 bases and the J gene end by 6 bases; junction bases not matched to a gene: 3. The CDR3 region has the DNA TGTGCCAGCAGTTCCGGGACTAGCGGGGTCAATGAGCAGTTCTTC. Translating it yields CASSSGTSGVNEQFF.

This clonotype has only a few counts. The CDR3 region is CATSRQYNEQFF. CDR3 bases: TGTGCCACCAGCCGTCAGTACAATGAGCAGTTCTTC. The chain joins TRBV15 to TRBJ2-1; D is unresolved. The V gene's germline CDR1 is LNHNV and CDR2 YYDKDF (reference sequence). This CDR3 is 12 amino acids long. Trimming shortened V by 5 bases and J by 4 bases, and 6 bases separated the two germline ends.